Listed here are 12 T cell receptor beta chains from one sample, sequenced in a study of T cell changes during pregnancy in multiple sclerosis. The protocol was immunoSEQ multiplex PCR, while the TCRdb copy is restricted to in-frame clones and leaves out a portion. This sample has around 57,000 clones, with about 88% found just once. The specimen comprised peripheral blood, sampled in the first trimester of pregnancy. The receptor set was obtained from a female donor with multiple sclerosis, enrolled in a pregnancy study.

This rearrangement joins TRBV9 to TRBJ2-5, with 9 bases matching TRBD2. Germline V gene data show CDR1 as SGDLS and CDR2 as YYNGEE. This CDR3 has 15 residues. V was pared by 0 bases and J by 3 bases, with 3 bases of the junction left unmatched. The DNA for the CDR3 is TGTGCCAGCAGCGTAGCTAGCGGGGCGAAAGAGACCCAGTACTTC. It encodes CASSVASGAKETQYF.

The V and J genes are TRBV30 and TRBJ2-2; D is perhaps TRBD1 (6 bases). The CDR3 length is 16 residues. Per the germline V gene, CDR1 is GTSNPN and CDR2 is SVGIG (reference sequence). The V gene lost 2 bases and the J gene lost 5 bases, with 18 bases spanning the gap. CDR3 in amino acids: CAWSTGYLGGTGELFF. DNA for the CDR3: TGTGCCTGGAGTACGGGTTATTTAGGGGGTACCGGGGAGCTGTTTTTT.

This chain joins TRBV6-1 and TRBJ1-1, with TRBD1 matching 7 bases. Germline CDR1 reads MNHNS; CDR2 reads SASEGT. V lost 4 bases to trimming and J lost 12 bases; unmatched junction nucleotides: 8. This CDR3 is built from 12 residues. For the CDR3, the DNA is TGTGCCAGCAGTGGACACAGGGGTGCGACTTTCTTT. Protein product: CASSGHRGATFF.

The chain has TRBV6-6 and TRBJ1-3, with D possibly TRBD1 on 6 matching bases. The CDR3 contains 16 residues. Trimming cost V 8 bases and J 4 bases, with 21 bases left between them. The germline V gene has CDR1 MNHNY and CDR2 SVGAGI (reference sequence). CDR3 residues: CASLQGSFSLGNTIYF. CDR3 DNA: TGTGCCAGCCTACAGGGTTCATTTTCGTTAGGAAACACCATATATTTT.

The chain joins TRBV10-1 to TRBJ2-2, with 7 bases matching TRBD1. Germline trimming cut 2 bases from V and 5 bases from J; bases unmatched to any gene: 5. Looked up from germline, CDR1 is WNHNN and CDR2 is SYGVQD (reference sequence). CDR3 length equals 15 residues. The CDR3 loop is CASSETGVVTGELFF. The CDR3 bases are TGCGCCAGCAGTGAGACAGGGGTTGTTACCGGGGAGCTGTTTTTT.

This chain connects TRBV7-9 to TRBJ1-5; D is unclear. The CDR3 is 11 residues long. Trimming left V 7 bases short and J 4 bases short, with 5 bases between. The germline gives CDR1 SEHNR, CDR2 FQNEAQ (reference sequence). In nucleotides, the CDR3 is TGTGCCAGCAACGGGAATCAGCCCCAGCATTTT. It yields the protein CASNGNQPQHF.

The chain has TRBV19 and TRBJ2-6; no clear D. Germline loops: CDR1 LNHDA, CDR2 SQIVND (reference sequence). The CDR3 has 14 residues. Trimming took 5 bases from V and 0 from J, leaving 5 bases between them. The CDR3 loop reads CASSYSSGANVLTF. In DNA, the CDR3 is TGTGCCAGTAGTTACTCCTCTGGGGCCAACGTCCTGACTTTC.

The CDR3 DNA reads TGTGCCAGCAGCTTAACGGGACAGGGGAACACTGAAGCTTTCTTT. This codes for CASSLTGQGNTEAFF. The chain is built from TRBV7-2 and TRBJ1-1; 9 bases agree with TRBD1. The V segment lost 2 bases and the J segment 1 base; nucleotides outside the gene matches: 2. Germline V gene data show CDR1 as SGHTA and CDR2 as FQGNSA. This CDR3 comprises 15 residues.

This rearrangement joins TRBV7-2 to TRBJ2-5; D unresolved. Germline V gives CDR1 SGHTA, CDR2 FQGNSA. Trimming shortened V by 0 bases and J by 4 bases, and 12 bases separated the two germline ends. The CDR3 covers 15 residues. The CDR3 coding sequence is TGTGCCAGCAGCTTAGCCCGAGCGTCGGCAGAGACCCAGTACTTC. Protein sequence: CASSLARASAETQYF.

The sample holds a few counts of this clone. The V gene is TRBV30, the J gene TRBJ1-1, with a weak D call TRBD1 (5 bases). Germline CDR1 is GTSNPN and CDR2 is SVGIG (reference sequence). V was cut by 5 bases and J by 10 bases, with 14 bases left in between. This CDR3 region has 11 residues. CDR3 in amino acids: CAWGGGGSAFF. The CDR3 DNA reads TGTGCCTGGGGCGGCGGGGGTTCAGCTTTCTTT.

The CDR3 is CASSMSGGETQYF. In nucleotides, the CDR3 is TGTGCCAGTAGTATGAGTGGTGGAGAGACCCAGTACTTC. V usage is TRBV19 and J usage is TRBJ2-5, with D unclear. Trimming stripped 3 bases from V and 4 bases from J, with 9 bases between. The CDR3 sequence is 13 residues long. Germline CDR1 reads LNHDA; CDR2 reads SQIVND (reference sequence).

The CDR3 region is CSARAGYEQYF. In DNA, the CDR3 is TGCAGTGCTAGAGCGGGGTACGAGCAGTACTTC. The chain couples TRBV20-1 to TRBJ2-7; TRBD2 is a possible D gene (5 bases). The V gene's germline CDR1 is DFQATT and CDR2 SNEGSKA (reference sequence). CDR3 length equals 11 residues. V was trimmed by 1 base and J by 4 bases, leaving 5 bases between them.